A selection of T cell receptor beta chains follows, all from one sample in a study of spatial heterogeneity in lung cancer. TCRdb recomputed calls from the 5' RACE reads with MiXCR, one row per CDR3 protein. Here the sample spans under 100,000 distinct CDR3 sequences, approximately 8.6% being singletons. This material consisted of PBMCs, taken at surgery. These receptors originate from a male donor with early-stage non-small cell lung cancer. Each CDR3 is given without its conserved first and last residue.

V	length	J	CDR3
TRBV2	11	TRBJ1-1	ASSEQLGTEAF
TRBV3-1	10	TRBJ2-4	ASSQSKNIQY
TRBV4-2	14	TRBJ2-6	ASSQVLGGRANVLT
TRBV5-4	11	TRBJ2-7	ASSLSGAYEQY
TRBV3-1	11	TRBJ2-7	ASSQGSGYEQY
TRBV7-6	11	TRBJ1-1	ASSFGGFTEAF
TRBV2	14	TRBJ1-2	ASSESGTGENYGYT
TRBV29-1	9	TRBJ2-3	SRMDKDTQY
TRBV5-1	14	TRBJ1-5	ASSLAQGGSNQPQH
TRBV7-9	13	TRBJ1-4	ASITAGAPDEKLF
TRBV5-1	13	TRBJ2-5	ASSYSQPSRETQY
TRBV12-5	12	TRBJ1-3	ASGFSLGGNTIY
TRBV28	12	TRBJ2-7	AIQGSEGGYEQY
TRBV6-1	12	TRBJ2-5	ASSVLSGQETQY
TRBV29-1	10	TRBJ2-7	SVVADTYEQY
TRBV9	11	TRBJ1-2	ASSVGANYGYT
TRBV4-3	11	TRBJ1-6	ASSQEGGLTLH
TRBV29-1	13	TRBJ2-5	SVTGLAGDLETQY
TRBV21-1	10	TRBJ2-7	ARKRRSYEQY
TRBV4-1	16	TRBJ2-3	ASSQEERGVTSTDTQY
TRBV19	12	TRBJ2-2	ATSPLRNTGVLF
TRBV4-3	13	TRBJ1-1	ASSQNTVGGTEAF
TRBV7-9	14	TRBJ2-5	ASSSTGGLGQETQY
TRBV6-2/TRBV6-3	14	TRBJ2-1	ASSYPQGFSYNEQF
TRBV7-8	14	TRBJ2-3	ASSLAGLAVTDTQY
TRBV5-1	13	TRBJ2-5	ASSPRTGESETQY
TRBV20-1	12	TRBJ2-1	SAGGQGGDNEQF
TRBV5-1	12	TRBJ2-7	ASSSGTGGHEQY
TRBV5-4	12	TRBJ2-3	ASSLARGTDTQY
TRBV29-1	11	TRBJ2-3	SGETGAADTQY
TRBV9	11	TRBJ2-3	ASSWRGGDTQY
TRBV5-6	9	TRBJ2-3	ASSRDRGQY
TRBV5-1	12	TRBJ2-5	ASSSGGTGGTQY
TRBV6-5	12	TRBJ1-2	ASSMGQGRYGYT
TRBV27	14	TRBJ2-1	ASSLGREGPYNEQF
TRBV12-3/TRBV12-4	14	TRBJ2-3	ASSPGLAPPWDTQY
TRBV7-3	12	TRBJ2-7	ASSLAGGSHEQY
TRBV7-9	12	TRBJ2-7	ASSSVRDSYEQY
TRBV5-1	11	TRBJ1-2	ASSFGDIYGYT
TRBV28	14	TRBJ2-7	ASSLVGLAGGEEQY